The text below deals with one TCR beta chain. Its target is unknown. This entry comes from a study of blood T cells in healthy people across ages. CDR3 length equals 11 residues. The germline CDR1 and CDR2 sequences are SQVTM and ANQGSEA. The V and J ends lost 4 bases and 6 bases respectively, with 9 bases between them. The study, taken as a whole, reports: From one million sequenced T cells, diversity estimates were lower bounds.

The authors isolated at least 6.5 million PBMCs per sample. A sample-barcoded 5' primer and a J-beta primer mix were used in a second PCR of about 7 to 12 cycles. TCRdb re-derived calls from the 5' RACE reads in MiXCR, one entry per CDR3 protein. Of hundreds of thousands of distinct CDR3 sequences in the sample, over 45% were seen once. The chain joins TRBV29-1 to TRBJ1-2, with D unresolved. The sequence was obtained from a man aged 55 to 70 in good health. What was sequenced was blood. In DNA form, the CDR3 reads TGCAGCGTTGGGCAGTCCCATGGCTACACCTTC. This codes for CSVGQSHGYTF.